The present T cell receptor (beta chain) was sequenced within a study of blood T cells in healthy people across ages. The V end lost 6 bases, the J end lost 0 bases, and 12 bases lay between the germline ends. The CDR3 is made up of 14 amino acids. The germline gives CDR1 SQVTM, CDR2 ANQGSEA. Next came a second PCR, run for 7 to 11 cycles, which used a sample-barcoded 5' primer along with a J-beta primer mix. Via MiXCR, TCRdb re-called the 5' RACE reads, giving one row per CDR3 protein. The sample holds 1 million or so distinct CDR3 sequences; almost 25% are singletons and the top ten take around 0.7%. At least ten counts were recorded for this clonotype. This sample also appeared in a second study, on T cells of mothers and their children. That paper states: Sample barcodes and 2-4 random nucleotides came from the second PCR's M1S primer.

The receptor was derived from a girl aged 2 to 9 in good health. Material: blood. V is TRBV29-1 and J is TRBJ2-4; D tentatively reads TRBD1 or TRBD2 (5 bases each). The CDR3 region has the DNA TGCAGCGTGAGGGGAAACTTAGCCAAAAACATTCAGTACTTC. Translating it yields CSVRGNLAKNIQYF.